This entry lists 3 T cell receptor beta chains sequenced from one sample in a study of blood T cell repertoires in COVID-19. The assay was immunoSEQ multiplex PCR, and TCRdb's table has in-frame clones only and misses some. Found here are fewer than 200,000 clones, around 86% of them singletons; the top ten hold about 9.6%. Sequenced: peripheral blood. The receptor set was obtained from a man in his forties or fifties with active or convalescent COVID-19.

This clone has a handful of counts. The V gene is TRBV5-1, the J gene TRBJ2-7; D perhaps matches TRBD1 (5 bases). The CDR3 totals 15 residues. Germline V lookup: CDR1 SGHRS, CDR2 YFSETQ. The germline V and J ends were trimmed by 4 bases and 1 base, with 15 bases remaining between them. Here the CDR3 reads CASSKTATLSYEQYF. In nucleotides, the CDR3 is TGCGCCAGCAGCAAGACAGCCACACTTTCCTACGAGCAGTACTTC.

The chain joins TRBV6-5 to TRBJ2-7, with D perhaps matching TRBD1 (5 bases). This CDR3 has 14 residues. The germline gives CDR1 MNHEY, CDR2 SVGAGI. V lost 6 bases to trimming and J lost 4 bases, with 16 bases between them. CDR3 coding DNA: TGTGCCAGCAGACTAAGGTGGGGCAATTACGAGCAGTACTTC. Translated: CASRLRWGNYEQYF.

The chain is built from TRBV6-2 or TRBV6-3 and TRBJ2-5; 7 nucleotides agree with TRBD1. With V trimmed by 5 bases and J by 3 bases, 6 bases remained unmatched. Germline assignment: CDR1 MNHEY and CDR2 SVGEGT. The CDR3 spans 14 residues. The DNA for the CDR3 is TGTGCCAGCAGTCACCGGGACAGAAAAGAGACCCAGTACTTC. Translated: CASSHRDRKETQYF.